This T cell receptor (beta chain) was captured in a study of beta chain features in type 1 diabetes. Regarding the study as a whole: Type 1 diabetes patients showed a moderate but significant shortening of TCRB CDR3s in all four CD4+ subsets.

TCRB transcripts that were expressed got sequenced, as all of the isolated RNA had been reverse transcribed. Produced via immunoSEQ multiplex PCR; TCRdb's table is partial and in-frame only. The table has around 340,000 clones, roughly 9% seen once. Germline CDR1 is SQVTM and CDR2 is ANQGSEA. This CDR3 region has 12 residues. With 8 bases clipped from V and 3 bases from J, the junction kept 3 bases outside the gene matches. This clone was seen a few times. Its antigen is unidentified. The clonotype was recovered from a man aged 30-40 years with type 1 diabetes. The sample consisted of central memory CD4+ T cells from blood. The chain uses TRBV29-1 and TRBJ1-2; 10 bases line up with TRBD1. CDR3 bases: TGCAGCTCTGGACAGGGGGACTATGGCTACACCTTC. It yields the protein CSSGQGDYGYTF.